The 2 T cell receptor beta chains listed next were all sequenced from one sample in a study of human T cells and chemical hapten exposure. One entry per CDR3 protein, called by TCRdb with MiXCR from the RACE reads. The table includes about 43,000 distinct CDR3 sequences, approximately 3.4% detected once. Time point specified: patch test 2, 6 weeks after DPC sensitization. Noted treatment: therapeutic diphenylcyclopropenone sensitization with weekly scalp DPC. The sequencing here drew on whole blood, taken in connection with sensitization to the hapten diphenylcyclopropenone (DPC). The receptor source for this set is a man aged 40-49 years with alopecia areata. Some clones in this sample may be carry-over from other donors' samples.

This clonotype occurred many times. J is TRBJ2-7 and V is TRBV12-3 or TRBV12-4; D not certain. V lost 1 base to trimming and J lost 6 bases, with 4 bases between them. The CDR3 extends over 11 amino acids. For the CDR3, the DNA is TGTGCCAGCAGTTTAGGTCCCGAGCAGTACTTC. It translates to CASSLGPEQYF.

This clonotype was found a few times. V usage is TRBV23-1 and J usage is TRBJ1-5, with D uncertain. TRBV23-1 is reported as an ORF; its role is uncertain. This CDR3 has 14 amino acids. The germline V and J ends were trimmed by 9 bases and 2 bases, with 14 bases remaining between them. The CDR3 reads CASSNGLGNQPQHF. The CDR3 DNA reads TGCGCCAGTTCGAACGGGTTGGGCAATCAGCCCCAGCATTTT.